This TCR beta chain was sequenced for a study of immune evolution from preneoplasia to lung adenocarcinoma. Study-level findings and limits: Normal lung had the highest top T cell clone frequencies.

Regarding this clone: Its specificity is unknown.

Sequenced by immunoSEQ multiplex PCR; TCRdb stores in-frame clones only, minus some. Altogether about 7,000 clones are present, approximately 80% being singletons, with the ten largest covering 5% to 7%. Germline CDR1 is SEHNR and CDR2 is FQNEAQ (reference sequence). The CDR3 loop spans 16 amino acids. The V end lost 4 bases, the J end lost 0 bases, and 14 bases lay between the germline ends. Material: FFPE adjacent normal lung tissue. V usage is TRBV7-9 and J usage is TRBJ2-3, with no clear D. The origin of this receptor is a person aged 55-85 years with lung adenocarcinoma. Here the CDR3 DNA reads TGTGCCAGCAGCTCCGCGGTCACGGCTAGCACAGATACGCAGTATTTT. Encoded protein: CASSSAVTASTDTQYF.